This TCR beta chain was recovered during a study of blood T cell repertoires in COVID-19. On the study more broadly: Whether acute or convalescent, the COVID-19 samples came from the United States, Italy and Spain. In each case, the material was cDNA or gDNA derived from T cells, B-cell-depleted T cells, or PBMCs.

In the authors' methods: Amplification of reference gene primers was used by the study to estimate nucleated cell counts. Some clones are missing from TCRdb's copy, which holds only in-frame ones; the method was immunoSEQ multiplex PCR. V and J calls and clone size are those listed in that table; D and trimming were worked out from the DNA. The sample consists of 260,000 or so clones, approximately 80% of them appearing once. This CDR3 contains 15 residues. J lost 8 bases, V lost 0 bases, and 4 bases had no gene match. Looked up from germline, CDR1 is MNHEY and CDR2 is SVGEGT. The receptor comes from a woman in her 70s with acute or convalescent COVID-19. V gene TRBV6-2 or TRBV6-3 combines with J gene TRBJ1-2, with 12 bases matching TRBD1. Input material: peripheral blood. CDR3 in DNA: TGTGCCAGCAGTTACTCGATCGGGACAGGGGGCGGCTACACCTTC. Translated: CASSYSIGTGGGYTF.